This T cell receptor beta chain was observed in a study of a mutant IDH1 vaccine in newly diagnosed glioma. Study-level information: Vaccinations were initiated 4-6 weeks following radiotherapy alone, or were given together with temozolomide cycles. Therapy received beforehand was radiotherapy, temozolomide, or both, with most patients given both. The study's findings and limits: Vaccine-induced responses were seen in approximately 93% of patients, spanning several MHC alleles.

Time point noted: week 5, during vaccination. With topical imiquimod, each dose of the vaccine consisted of 300 ug of mutant IDH1 20-mer peptide. New IDH1-mutant, ATRX-lost WHO grade 3 or 4 astrocytomas occurred in donors. Trimming cost V 6 bases and J 0 bases, with 12 bases left between them. This CDR3 has 16 amino acids. Germline V gene lookup returns CDR1 SEHNR and CDR2 FQNEAQ (reference sequence). Details on this clone: Its matching antigen is unknown.

This table comes from immunoSEQ multiplex PCR, and its TCRdb copy is limited to in-frame clones, with some not included. The sample has approximately 39,000 clones, approximately 80% seen once; the top ten hold about 12%. The material sequenced was PBMCs, taken from a glioma patient whose treatment included an IDH1 peptide vaccine. This chain uses TRBV7-9 with TRBJ2-6; weak D call: TRBD2 (6 bases). This TCR derives from a man aged 45-65 years with glioma. The DNA for the CDR3 is TGTGCCAGCAGTCCGGGGACTTTCTCTGGGGCCAACGTCCTGACTTTC. It codes for CASSPGTFSGANVLTF.